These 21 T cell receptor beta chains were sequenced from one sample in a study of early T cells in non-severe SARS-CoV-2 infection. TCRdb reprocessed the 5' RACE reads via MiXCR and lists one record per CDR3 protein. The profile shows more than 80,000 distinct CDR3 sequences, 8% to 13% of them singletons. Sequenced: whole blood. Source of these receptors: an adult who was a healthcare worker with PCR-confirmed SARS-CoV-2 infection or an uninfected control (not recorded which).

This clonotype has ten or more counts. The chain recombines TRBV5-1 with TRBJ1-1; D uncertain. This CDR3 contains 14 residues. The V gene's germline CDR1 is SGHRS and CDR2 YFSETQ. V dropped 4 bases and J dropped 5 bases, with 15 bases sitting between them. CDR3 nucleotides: TGCGCCAGCAGCCGAGACGGGGTAGGAACTGAAGCTTTCTTT. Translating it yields CASSRDGVGTEAFF.

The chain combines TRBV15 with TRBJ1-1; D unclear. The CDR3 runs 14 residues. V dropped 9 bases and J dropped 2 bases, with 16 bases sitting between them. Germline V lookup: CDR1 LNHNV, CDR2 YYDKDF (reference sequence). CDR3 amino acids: CATQSQLTNTEAFF. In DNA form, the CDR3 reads TGTGCCACACAGAGCCAGTTAACAAACACTGAAGCTTTCTTT.

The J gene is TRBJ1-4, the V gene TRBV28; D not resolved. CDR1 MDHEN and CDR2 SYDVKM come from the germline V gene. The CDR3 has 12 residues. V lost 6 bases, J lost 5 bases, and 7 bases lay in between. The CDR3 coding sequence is TGTGCCAGCAGCGTGGGAAATGAAAAACTGTTTTTT. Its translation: CASSVGNEKLFF.

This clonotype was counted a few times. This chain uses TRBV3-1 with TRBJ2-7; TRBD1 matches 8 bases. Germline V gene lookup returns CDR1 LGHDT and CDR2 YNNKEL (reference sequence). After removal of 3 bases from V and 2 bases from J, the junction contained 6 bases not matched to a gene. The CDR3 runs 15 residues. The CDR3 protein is CASSQDQTGAYEQYF. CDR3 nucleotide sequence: TGTGCCAGCAGCCAGGATCAGACAGGGGCCTACGAGCAGTACTTC.

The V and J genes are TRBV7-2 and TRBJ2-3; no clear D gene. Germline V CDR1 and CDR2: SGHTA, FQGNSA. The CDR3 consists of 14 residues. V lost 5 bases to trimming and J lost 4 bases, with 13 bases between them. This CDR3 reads CASSVRALADTQYF. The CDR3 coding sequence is TGTGCCAGCAGCGTCCGGGCCCTGGCAGATACGCAGTATTTT.

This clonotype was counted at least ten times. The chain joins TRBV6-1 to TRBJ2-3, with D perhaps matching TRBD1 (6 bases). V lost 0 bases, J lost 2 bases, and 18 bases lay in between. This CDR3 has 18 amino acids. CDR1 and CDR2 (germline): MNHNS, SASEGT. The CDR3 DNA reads TGTGCCAGCAGTGAAGCGGGGGCTTTTGGGGGAATCACAGATACGCAGTATTTT. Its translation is CASSEAGAFGGITDTQYF.

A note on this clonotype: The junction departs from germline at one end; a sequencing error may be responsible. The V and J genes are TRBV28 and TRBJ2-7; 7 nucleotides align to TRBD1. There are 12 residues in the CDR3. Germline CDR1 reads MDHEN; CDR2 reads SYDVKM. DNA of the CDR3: TGTGCCAGCAGTTTCTCGGGACAGCCTGGGGACTTC. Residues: CASSFSGQPGDF.

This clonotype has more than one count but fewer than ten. The CDR3 loop is CSAENTGELFF. DNA of the CDR3: TGCAGCGCCGAGAACACCGGGGAGCTGTTTTTT. The chain employs TRBV29-1 and TRBJ2-2, with D uncertain. The CDR3 is 11 residues long. V was shortened by 7 bases and J by 1 base, with 4 bases between the two germline ends. CDR1 and CDR2 from the germline V gene are SQVTM and ANQGSEA.

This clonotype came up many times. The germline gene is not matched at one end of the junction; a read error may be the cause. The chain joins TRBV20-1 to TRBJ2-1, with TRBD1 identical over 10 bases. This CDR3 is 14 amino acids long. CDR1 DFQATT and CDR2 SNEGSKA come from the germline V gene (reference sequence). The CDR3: CSATRRQGADEQFF. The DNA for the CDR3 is TGCAGCGCTACCCGGAGACAGGGGGCCGATGAGCAGTTCTTC.

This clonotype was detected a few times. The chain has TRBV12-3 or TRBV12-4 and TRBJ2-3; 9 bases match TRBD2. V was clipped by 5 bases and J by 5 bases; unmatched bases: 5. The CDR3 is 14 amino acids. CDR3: CASSKLAGEDTQYF. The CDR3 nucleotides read TGTGCCAGCAGTAAACTAGCGGGTGAAGATACGCAGTATTTT.

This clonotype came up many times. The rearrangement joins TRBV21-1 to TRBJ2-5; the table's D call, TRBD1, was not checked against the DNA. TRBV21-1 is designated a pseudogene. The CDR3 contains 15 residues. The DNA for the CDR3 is TGTGCCAGCAGCAAACGGCGACAGTGGCAAGAGACCCAGTACTTC. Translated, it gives CASSKRRQWQETQYF.

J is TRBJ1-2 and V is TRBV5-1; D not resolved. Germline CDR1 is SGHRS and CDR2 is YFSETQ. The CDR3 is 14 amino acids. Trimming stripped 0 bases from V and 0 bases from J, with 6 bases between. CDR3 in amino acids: CASSLAPANYGYTF. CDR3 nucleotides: TGCGCCAGCAGCTTGGCACCCGCTAACTATGGCTACACCTTC.

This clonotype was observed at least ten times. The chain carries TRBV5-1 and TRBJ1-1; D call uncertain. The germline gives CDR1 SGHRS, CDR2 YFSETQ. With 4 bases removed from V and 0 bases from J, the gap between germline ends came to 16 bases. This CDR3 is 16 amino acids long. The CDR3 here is CASSLLVNGMNTEAFF. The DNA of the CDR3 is TGCGCCAGCAGCCTCCTCGTGAACGGCATGAACACTGAAGCTTTCTTT. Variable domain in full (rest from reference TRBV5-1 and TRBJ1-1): KAGVTQTPRYLIKTRGQQVTLSCSPISGHRSVSWYQQTPGQGLQFLFEYFSETQRNKGNFPGRFSGRQFSNSRSEMNVSTLELGDSALYLCASSLLVNGMNTEAFFGQGTRLTVV.

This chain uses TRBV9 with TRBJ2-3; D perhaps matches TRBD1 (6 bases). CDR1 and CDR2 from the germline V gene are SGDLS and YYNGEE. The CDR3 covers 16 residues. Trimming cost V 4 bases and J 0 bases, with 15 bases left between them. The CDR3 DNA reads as TGTGCCAGCAGCAACCCGGACAGCGCTAGCACAGATACGCAGTATTTT. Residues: CASSNPDSASTDTQYF.

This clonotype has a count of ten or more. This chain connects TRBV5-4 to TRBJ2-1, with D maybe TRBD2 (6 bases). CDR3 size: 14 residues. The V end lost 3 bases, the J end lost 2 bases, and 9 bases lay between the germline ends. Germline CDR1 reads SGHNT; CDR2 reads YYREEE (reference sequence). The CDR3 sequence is CASSWSGPYNEQFF. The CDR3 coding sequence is TGTGCCAGCAGCTGGAGCGGGCCCTACAATGAGCAGTTCTTC.

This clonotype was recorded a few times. The CDR3 DNA follows: TGTGCCAGCAGGGGACAGGGCTATGGCTACACCTTC. It specifies CASRGQGYGYTF. The genes are TRBV12-3 or TRBV12-4 and TRBJ1-2, with 9 bases matching TRBD1. V was clipped by 6 bases and J by 4 bases; unmatched bases: 0. The CDR3 totals 12 residues.

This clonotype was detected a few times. CDR3 DNA: TGCGCCAGCTCTCCGGGACAGGGAGGCCCTGGGGCCAACGTCCTGACTTTC. Translating it yields CASSPGQGGPGANVLTF. The chain joins TRBV23-1 to TRBJ2-6, with TRBD1 matching 9 bases. TRBV23-1 is known as an ORF, though its function is uncertain. This CDR3 has 17 amino acids. Germline trimming cut 8 bases from V and 2 bases from J; bases unmatched to any gene: 10.

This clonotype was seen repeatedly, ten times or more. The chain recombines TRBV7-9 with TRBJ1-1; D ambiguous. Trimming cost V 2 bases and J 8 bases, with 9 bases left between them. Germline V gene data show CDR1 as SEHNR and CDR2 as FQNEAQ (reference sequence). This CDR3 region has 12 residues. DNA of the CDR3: TGTGCCAGCAGCTTAAAGGATGCGGAAGCTTTCTTT. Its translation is CASSLKDAEAFF.

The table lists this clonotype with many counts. The CDR3 DNA is TGCAGTGCTAGAGATGTATGGGACAGGGGTGCCGAGCAGTACTTC. Translating it yields CSARDVWDRGAEQYF. The J gene is TRBJ2-7, the V gene TRBV20-1; 10 bases are shared with TRBD1. J was trimmed by 6 bases and V by 0 bases; bases with no gene match: 8. CDR1 DFQATT and CDR2 SNEGSKA come from the germline V gene (reference sequence). The CDR3 is 15 residues long.

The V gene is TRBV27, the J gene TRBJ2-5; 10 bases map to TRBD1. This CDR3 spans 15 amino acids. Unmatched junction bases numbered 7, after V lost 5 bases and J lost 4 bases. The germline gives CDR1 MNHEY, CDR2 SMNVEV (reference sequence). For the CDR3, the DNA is TGTGCCAGCAGTGCCGAGACAGGGGGCGGAGAGACCCAGTACTTC. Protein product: CASSAETGGGETQYF.

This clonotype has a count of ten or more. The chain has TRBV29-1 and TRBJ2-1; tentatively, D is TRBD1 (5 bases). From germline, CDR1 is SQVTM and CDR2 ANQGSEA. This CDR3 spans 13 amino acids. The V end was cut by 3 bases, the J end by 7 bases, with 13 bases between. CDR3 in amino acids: CSVDPGLRNEQFF. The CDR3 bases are TGCAGCGTTGACCCAGGGCTCAGGAATGAGCAGTTCTTC.